This paragraph reports one TCR beta chain. This sample is part of a study of cytomegalovirus exposure and HLA in healthy donors. There are 16 residues in the CDR3. The V gene's germline CDR1 is SGHDT and CDR2 YYEEEE. V dropped 4 bases and J dropped 7; count of bases not matched to a gene: 9. Profiled with immunoSEQ multiplex PCR; TCRdb holds only in-frame clones, not every one. Seen here are over 85,000 clones, about 93% observed once, and the top ten hold around 1.1%. The sample consisted of PBMCs. The clonotype originates from a woman aged 25 to 45 in good health and CMV-seropositive. The chain combines TRBV5-6 with TRBJ2-7; TRBD2 matches at 15 bases. CDR3 residues: CASSRQLGLAGGEQYF. The DNA for the CDR3 is TGTGCCAGCAGCCGCCAGCTCGGACTAGCGGGAGGGGAGCAGTACTTC.